These 26 T cell receptor beta chains were sequenced from one sample in a study of PD-1 blockade in mismatch repair-deficient tumors. Method: immunoSEQ multiplex PCR; TCRdb's copy keeps in-frame clones and lacks some. Here the sample spans more than 50,000 clones, around 88% being singletons. The sample was peripheral blood, taken 52 weeks after starting pembrolizumab. These receptors originate from an adult with mismatch repair-deficient cancer.

Here the CDR3 reads CASSVEAGGSYEQYF. Here the CDR3 DNA reads TGTGCCAGCAGCGTAGAAGCGGGAGGCTCCTACGAGCAGTACTTC. V and J are TRBV9 and TRBJ2-7; TRBD2 aligns across 9 bases. In germline, CDR1 is SGDLS, CDR2 YYNGEE. The length of the CDR3 is 15 residues. V was pared by 0 bases and J by 0 bases, with 1 base of the junction left unmatched.

The rearrangement links TRBV4-3 to TRBJ2-1, with 13 bases aligning to TRBD2. Germline V lookup: CDR1 LGHNA, CDR2 YSLEER. The CDR3 loop spans 15 amino acids. The V gene end was trimmed by 3 bases and the J gene end by 6 bases; junction bases not matched to a gene: 2. CDR3 nucleotide sequence: TGCGCCAGCAGCCAGGGGACTAGCGGGATCAATGAGCAGTTCTTC. Protein: CASSQGTSGINEQFF.

The gene calls are TRBV10-3 and TRBJ2-3, with D possibly TRBD1 on 5 matching bases. Between the trimmed V and J ends, which lost 2 bases and 3 bases, there was a span of 15 bases. Germline V gene data show CDR1 as ENHRY and CDR2 as SYGVKD. The CDR3 runs 16 residues. DNA for the CDR3: TGTGCCATCAGTGAGGGTCGGCAGGCAGGGACAGATACGCAGTATTTT. Residues: CAISEGRQAGTDTQYF.

DNA of the CDR3: TGTGCCAGCAGCTTCTCCGTCCGGTACGAGCAGTACTTC. It translates to CASSFSVRYEQYF. V usage is TRBV11-2 and J usage is TRBJ2-7; D remains unclear. V dropped 3 bases and J dropped 4 bases, with 10 bases sitting between them. CDR1 is SGHAT and CDR2 is FQNNGV in the germline V gene. CDR3 length: 13 residues.

V is TRBV27 and J is TRBJ2-2; TRBD2 matches 8 bases. The CDR3 is 16 amino acids. V lost 4 bases to trimming and J lost 0 bases; unmatched junction nucleotides: 4. Germline values: CDR1 MNHEY, CDR2 SMNVEV (reference sequence). CDR3 in DNA: TGTGCCAGCAGTTCACGGACTAGCCCGAACACCGGGGAGCTGTTTTTT. This encodes CASSSRTSPNTGELFF.

The V call is TRBV9, the J call TRBJ1-2; maybe TRBD1 (6 bases). The CDR3 runs 11 residues. Germline V CDR1 and CDR2: SGDLS, YYNGEE. V lost 4 bases, J lost 6 bases, and 7 bases lay in between. The CDR3: CASSKGDGYTF. CDR3 in DNA: TGTGCCAGCAGCAAGGGGGATGGCTACACCTTC.

The chain employs TRBV7-2 and TRBJ2-5, with D tentatively TRBD2 (6 bases). Germline CDR1 SGHTA, CDR2 FQGNSA. The V end lost 5 bases, the J end lost 4 bases, and 17 bases lay between the germline ends. The CDR3 has 15 amino acids. For the CDR3, the DNA is TGTGCCAGCAGCCAGCTTGCGGGGATAGCAGAGACCCAGTACTTC. Its translation: CASSQLAGIAETQYF. Based on the CDR3 plus reference TRBV7-2 and TRBJ2-5, the full variable domain is GAGVSQSPSNKVTEKGKDVELRCDPISGHTALYWYRQSLGQGLEFLIYFQGNSAPDKSGLPSDRFSAERTGGSVSTLTIQRTQQEDSAVYLCASSQLAGIAETQYFGPGTRLLVL.

The chain is built from TRBV6-5 and TRBJ1-5, with D maybe TRBD1 (6 bases). V gave up 4 bases and J gave up 4 bases, with 14 bases separating them. Germline assignment: CDR1 MNHEY and CDR2 SVGAGI. The CDR3 has 15 amino acids. The CDR3 DNA reads as TGTGCCAGCAGTTCTCACAGGGCGGGGAATCAGCCCCAGCATTTT. Translation gives CASSSHRAGNQPQHF.

The V and J genes are TRBV19 and TRBJ2-2, with 7 positions matching TRBD2. The germline V gene has CDR1 LNHDA and CDR2 SQIVND (reference sequence). The CDR3 contains 14 residues. With 5 bases clipped from V and 4 bases from J, the junction kept 4 bases outside the gene matches. CDR3 in DNA: TGTGCCAGTAGTCGGGGAGGGAGCACCGGGGAGCTGTTTTTT. This translates into CASSRGGSTGELFF.

The rearrangement uses TRBV5-1 and TRBJ2-7; 9 nucleotides match TRBD2. Germline V gene sequence: CDR1 SGHRS, CDR2 YFSETQ. The CDR3 extends over 14 amino acids. The J segment lost 6 bases and the V segment lost 4 bases, leaving 8 bases of the junction unmatched. CDR3 amino acids: CASSLPGLASEQYF. The CDR3 bases are TGCGCCAGCAGCCTACCGGGACTAGCATCCGAGCAGTACTTC.

The rearrangement joins TRBV19 to TRBJ2-4; D could derive from TRBD1 or TRBD2 (6 bases each). The CDR3 contains 17 residues. Trimming stripped 3 bases from V and 8 bases from J, with 23 bases between. CDR1 is LNHDA and CDR2 is SQIVND in the germline V gene (reference sequence). CDR3 sequence reads: CASSIRRRGLVSDIQYF. In DNA, the CDR3 is TGTGCCAGTAGTATCCGCCGCCGGGGGCTAGTTTCAGACATTCAGTACTTC.

The gene calls are TRBV15 and TRBJ1-5, with 7 bases fitting TRBD1. The length of the CDR3 is 15 residues. Germline V gives CDR1 LNHNV, CDR2 YYDKDF (reference sequence). J was trimmed by 6 bases and V by 3 bases; bases with no gene match: 8. The CDR3 DNA reads TGTGCCACCAGCAGTCAGACAGGGAGAGGTCAGCCCCAGCATTTT. Amino acid sequence: CATSSQTGRGQPQHF. The complete variable domain, with remaining parts taken from reference TRBV15 and TRBJ1-5, reads DAMVIQNPRYQVTQFGKPVTLSCSQTLNHNVMYWYQQKSSQAPKLLFHYYDKDFNNEADTPDNFQSRRPNTSFCFLDIRSPGLGDTAMYLCATSSQTGRGQPQHFGDGTRLSIL.

This chain uses TRBV4-3 with TRBJ2-1; D is ambiguous. Germline V lookup: CDR1 LGHNA, CDR2 YSLEER. The V end was cut by 2 bases, the J end by 4 bases, with 18 bases between. The CDR3 covers 17 residues. The CDR3 reads CASSQSTPYAQYNEQFF. The CDR3 DNA follows: TGCGCCAGCAGCCAATCCACCCCTTATGCGCAGTACAATGAGCAGTTCTTC.

This sequence joins TRBV6-5 and TRBJ2-7; 9 nucleotides line up with TRBD1. This CDR3 contains 14 residues. V shed 0 bases and J 5 bases; nucleotides not matched to a gene: 2. Germline CDR1 is MNHEY and CDR2 is SVGAGI. The CDR3: CASSYSRDRDEQYF. DNA of the CDR3: TGTGCCAGCAGTTACTCGAGGGACAGGGACGAGCAGTACTTC.

This sequence joins TRBV14 and TRBJ2-1; no reliable D call. This CDR3 has 16 residues. Trimming took 1 base from V and 6 from J, leaving 16 bases between them. The germline V gene encodes CDR1 SGHDN and CDR2 FVKESK. The CDR3 protein is CASSQVSRAWLNEQFF. The CDR3 DNA reads as TGTGCCAGCAGCCAAGTTTCTAGGGCTTGGCTCAATGAGCAGTTCTTC.

This clone was observed once. The chain employs TRBV10-1 and TRBJ2-7, with TRBD2 matching 13 bases. V shed 0 bases and J 0 bases; nucleotides not matched to a gene: 2. CDR3 length equals 17 residues. CDR1 and CDR2 (germline): WNHNN, SYGVQD (reference sequence). This chain's CDR3 is CASSESGLAGSSYEQYF. In DNA form, the CDR3 reads TGCGCCAGCAGTGAGTCGGGACTAGCGGGAAGCTCCTACGAGCAGTACTTC.

The V call is TRBV4-2, the J call TRBJ2-3, with 7 bases aligning to TRBD2. The V gene's germline CDR1 is LGHNA and CDR2 YNFKEQ. This CDR3 comprises 13 residues. V lost 5 bases, J lost 9 bases, and 8 bases stayed unmatched. The CDR3 coding sequence is TGTGCCAGCAGCGAGGCGGGAGTAGGAACGCAGTATTTT. It yields the protein CASSEAGVGTQYF.

V is TRBV2 and J is TRBJ2-3; D ambiguous. This CDR3 is 13 amino acids long. From germline, CDR1 is SNHLY and CDR2 FYNNEI. Trimming cost V 2 bases and J 5 bases, with 8 bases left between them. CDR3 nucleotides: TGTGCCAGCAGTGAACGGGCCGGAGATACGCAGTATTTT. The encoded protein is CASSERAGDTQYF.

The rearrangement joins TRBV11-2 to TRBJ1-1; D not certain. Trimming removed 0 bases from V and 7 bases from J, with 9 bases in between. The CDR3 is 13 amino acids. CDR1 and CDR2 (germline): SGHAT, FQNNGV. In nucleotides, the CDR3 is TGTGCCAGCAGCTTAGATCGAGGCCTTGAAGCTTTCTTT. It specifies CASSLDRGLEAFF.

The chain employs TRBV19 and TRBJ2-1, with D hard to call. Trimming took off 5 bases at V and 4 bases at J, with 18 bases between the two ends. The CDR3 sequence is 16 residues long. Germline assignment: CDR1 LNHDA and CDR2 SQIVND (reference sequence). CDR3 sequence reads: CASSAVDRSWYNEQFF. The CDR3 DNA reads as TGTGCCAGTAGTGCAGTCGACCGGTCGTGGTACAATGAGCAGTTCTTC.

V and J are TRBV6-1 and TRBJ2-2, with TRBD1 matching 7 bases. The J segment lost 9 bases and the V segment lost 4 bases, leaving 8 bases of the junction unmatched. This CDR3 region has 14 residues. CDR1 MNHNS and CDR2 SASEGT come from the germline V gene. The CDR3 region has the DNA TGTGCCAGCAGTGCCAACAGGGGTGGCAGGGAGCTGTTTTTT. It yields the protein CASSANRGGRELFF.

The CDR3: CASSFGGASYEQYF. The CDR3 region has the DNA TGTGCCAGCAGCTTCGGGGGGGCCTCCTACGAGCAGTACTTC. The chain uses TRBV7-2 and TRBJ2-7; 8 bases fit TRBD2. Per germline, CDR1 SGHTA and CDR2 FQGNSA. CDR3 length equals 14 residues. J gave up 0 bases and V 3 bases, and 1 base lay outside the gene matches. Full variable domain (remainder filled in from reference TRBV7-2 and TRBJ2-7): GAGVSQSPSNKVTEKGKDVELRCDPISGHTALYWYRQSLGQGLEFLIYFQGNSAPDKSGLPSDRFSAERTGGSVSTLTIQRTQQEDSAVYLCASSFGGASYEQYFGPGTRLTVT.

This chain joins TRBV25-1 and TRBJ1-1, with D maybe TRBD1 (6 bases). Trimming stripped 8 bases from V and 0 bases from J, with 13 bases between. CDR1 and CDR2 (germline): MGHDK, SYGVNS. The CDR3 consists of 14 residues. CDR3 amino acids: CASARGGLNTEAFF. CDR3 nucleotide sequence: TGTGCCAGCGCACGGGGGGGGCTGAACACTGAAGCTTTCTTT.

CDR3 sequence: CASSFRFSGMNTGELFF. As DNA, the CDR3 is TGTGCCAGCAGCTTCCGGTTTAGCGGGATGAACACCGGGGAGCTGTTTTTT. The V and J genes are TRBV7-2 and TRBJ2-2, with TRBD2 matching over 8 bases. J gave up 1 base and V 3 bases, and 7 bases lay outside the gene matches. CDR1 and CDR2 from the germline V gene are SGHTA and FQGNSA. This CDR3 contains 17 residues.

The chain recombines TRBV5-1 with TRBJ2-7, with D maybe TRBD1 (8 bases). This CDR3 is built from 15 residues. V shed 4 bases and J shed 5 bases, with 19 bases lying between them. Germline V gene data show CDR1 as SGHRS and CDR2 as YFSETQ. CDR3 nucleotides: TGCGCCAGCAGCCGTTACGGACAGGGAGGGGACGAGCAGTACTTC. Amino acid sequence: CASSRYGQGGDEQYF.

The count of this clone is one. This sequence joins TRBV30 and TRBJ2-7; a possible D gene is TRBD1 (6 bases). This CDR3 has 13 amino acids. CDR1 is GTSNPN and CDR2 is SVGIG in the germline V gene (reference sequence). V dropped 3 bases and J dropped 6 bases, with 15 bases sitting between them. The DNA of the CDR3 is TGTGCCTGGAGCGCAGTTACAGGGTTCGAGCAGTACTTC. This codes for CAWSAVTGFEQYF.